The T cell receptor (beta chain) under discussion was sequenced for a study of blood T cell repertoires in COVID-19. Across the whole study: The origin of the acute and convalescent COVID-19 samples was the United States, Italy and Spain. PBMCs, B-cell-depleted T cells, or T cells provided the cDNA or gDNA that made up the material.

This clone has only a few counts. Here immunoSEQ multiplex PCR was the method, and the copy in TCRdb shows in-frame clones only, minus some. Among 180,000 or so clones listed, 82% were seen once. The receptor comes from a woman aged 70-85 years with acute or convalescent COVID-19. The sequenced sample consisted of peripheral blood.

CDR3 coding DNA: TGTGCCAGCAGCTTACAGGGACAGGGGGCAAGCACCGGGGAGCTGTTTTTT. Encoded protein: CASSLQGQGASTGELFF. V usage is TRBV7-9 and J usage is TRBJ2-2; 12 nucleotides align to TRBD1. The V segment lost 2 bases and the J segment 4 bases; nucleotides outside the gene matches: 5. The CDR3 consists of 17 residues. Looked up from germline, CDR1 is SEHNR and CDR2 is FQNEAQ (reference sequence).